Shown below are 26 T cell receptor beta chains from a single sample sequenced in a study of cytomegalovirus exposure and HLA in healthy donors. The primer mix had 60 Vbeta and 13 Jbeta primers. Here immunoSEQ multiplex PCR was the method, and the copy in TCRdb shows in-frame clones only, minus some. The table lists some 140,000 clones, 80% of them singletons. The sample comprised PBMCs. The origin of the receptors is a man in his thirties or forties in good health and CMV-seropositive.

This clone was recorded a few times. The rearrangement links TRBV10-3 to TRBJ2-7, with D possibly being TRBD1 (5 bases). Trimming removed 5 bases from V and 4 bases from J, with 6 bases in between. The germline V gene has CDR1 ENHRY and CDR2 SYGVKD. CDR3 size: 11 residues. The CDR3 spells CAISPGYEQYF. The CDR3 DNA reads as TGTGCCATCAGTCCAGGGTACGAGCAGTACTTC.

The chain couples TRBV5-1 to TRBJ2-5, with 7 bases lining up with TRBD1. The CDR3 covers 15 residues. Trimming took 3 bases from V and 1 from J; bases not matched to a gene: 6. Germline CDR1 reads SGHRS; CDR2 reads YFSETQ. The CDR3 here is CASSSGTASQETQYF. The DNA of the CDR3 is TGCGCCAGCAGCTCCGGGACAGCCTCCCAAGAGACCCAGTACTTC.

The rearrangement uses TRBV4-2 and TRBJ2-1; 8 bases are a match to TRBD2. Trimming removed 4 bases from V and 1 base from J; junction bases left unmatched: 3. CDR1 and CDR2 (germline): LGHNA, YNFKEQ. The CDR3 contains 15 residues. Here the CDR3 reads CASSRSGSSYNEQFF. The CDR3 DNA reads TGTGCCAGCAGCCGAAGCGGGAGTTCCTACAATGAGCAGTTCTTC.

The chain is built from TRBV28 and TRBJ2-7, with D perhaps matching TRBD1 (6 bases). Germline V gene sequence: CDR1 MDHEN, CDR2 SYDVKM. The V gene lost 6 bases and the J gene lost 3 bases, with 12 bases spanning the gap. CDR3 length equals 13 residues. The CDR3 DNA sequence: TGTGCCAGCAGCAAAAGACAGGTCTACGAGCAGTACTTC. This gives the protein CASSKRQVYEQYF.

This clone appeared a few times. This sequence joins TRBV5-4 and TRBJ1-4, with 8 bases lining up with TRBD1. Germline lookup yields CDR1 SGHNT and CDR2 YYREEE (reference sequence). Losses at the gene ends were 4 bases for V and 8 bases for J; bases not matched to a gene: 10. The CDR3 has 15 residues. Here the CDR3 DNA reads TGTGCCAGCAGCACCAGGACAGGGCGGATCGAAAAACTGTTTTTT. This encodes CASSTRTGRIEKLFF.

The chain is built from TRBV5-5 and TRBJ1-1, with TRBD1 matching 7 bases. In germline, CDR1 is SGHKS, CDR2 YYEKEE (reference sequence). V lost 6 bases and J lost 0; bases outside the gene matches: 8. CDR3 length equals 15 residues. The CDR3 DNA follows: TGTGCCAGCAACCTTGGGGACAGATTGAACACTGAAGCTTTCTTT. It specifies CASNLGDRLNTEAFF.

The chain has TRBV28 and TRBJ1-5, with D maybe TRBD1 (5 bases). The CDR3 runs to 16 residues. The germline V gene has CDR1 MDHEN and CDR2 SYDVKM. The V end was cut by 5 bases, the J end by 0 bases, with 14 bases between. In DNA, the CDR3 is TGTGCCAGCAGTCTTGGAGGGGTTATTAGCAATCAGCCCCAGCATTTT. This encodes CASSLGGVISNQPQHF. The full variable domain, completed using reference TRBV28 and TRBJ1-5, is DVKVTQSSRYLVKRTGEKVFLECVQDMDHENMFWYRQDPGLGLRLIYFSYDVKMKEKGDIPEGYSVSREKKERFSLILESASTNQTSMYLCASSLGGVISNQPQHFGDGTRLSIL.

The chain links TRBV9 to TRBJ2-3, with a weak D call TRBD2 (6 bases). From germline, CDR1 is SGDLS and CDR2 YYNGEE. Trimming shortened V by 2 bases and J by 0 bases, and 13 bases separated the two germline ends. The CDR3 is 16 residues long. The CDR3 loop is CASSVGGASSTDTQYF. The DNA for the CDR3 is TGTGCCAGCAGCGTGGGGGGAGCGTCTAGCACAGATACGCAGTATTTT.

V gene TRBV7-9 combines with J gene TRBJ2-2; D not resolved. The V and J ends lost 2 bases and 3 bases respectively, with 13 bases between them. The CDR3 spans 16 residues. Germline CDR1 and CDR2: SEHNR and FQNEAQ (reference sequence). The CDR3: CASSLSTYGYTGELFF. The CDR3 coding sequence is TGTGCCAGCAGCTTATCGACGTACGGGTACACCGGGGAGCTGTTTTTT.

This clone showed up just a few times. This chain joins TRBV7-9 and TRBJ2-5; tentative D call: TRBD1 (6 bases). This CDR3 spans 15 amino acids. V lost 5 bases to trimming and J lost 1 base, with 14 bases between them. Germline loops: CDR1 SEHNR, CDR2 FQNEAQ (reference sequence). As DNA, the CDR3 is TGTGCCAGCAGCGCCAGGAGGACAGCCCAAGAGACCCAGTACTTC. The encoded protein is CASSARRTAQETQYF.

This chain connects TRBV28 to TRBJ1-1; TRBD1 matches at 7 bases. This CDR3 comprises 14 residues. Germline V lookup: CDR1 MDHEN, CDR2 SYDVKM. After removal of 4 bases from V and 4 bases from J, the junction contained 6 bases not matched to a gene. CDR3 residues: CASSSPPGGTEAFF. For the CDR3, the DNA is TGTGCCAGCAGTTCCCCCCCAGGGGGCACTGAAGCTTTCTTT.

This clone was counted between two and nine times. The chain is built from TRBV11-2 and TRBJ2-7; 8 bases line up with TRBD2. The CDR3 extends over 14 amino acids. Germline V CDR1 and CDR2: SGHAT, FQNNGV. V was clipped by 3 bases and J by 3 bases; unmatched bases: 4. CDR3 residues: CASSFGGADYEQYF. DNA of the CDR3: TGTGCCAGCAGCTTCGGGGGGGCAGACTACGAGCAGTACTTC.

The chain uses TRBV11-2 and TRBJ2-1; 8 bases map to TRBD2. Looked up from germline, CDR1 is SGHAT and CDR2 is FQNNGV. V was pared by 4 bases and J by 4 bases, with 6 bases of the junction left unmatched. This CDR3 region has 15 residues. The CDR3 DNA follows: TGTGCCAGCAGCTCGGGACTAGGCGGATACAATGAGCAGTTCTTC. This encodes CASSSGLGGYNEQFF.

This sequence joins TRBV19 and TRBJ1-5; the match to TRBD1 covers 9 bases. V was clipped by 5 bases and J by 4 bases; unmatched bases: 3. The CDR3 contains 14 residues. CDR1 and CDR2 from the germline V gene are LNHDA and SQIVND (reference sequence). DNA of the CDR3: TGTGCCAGTAGTCCTGGGACAGGGAATCAGCCCCAGCATTTT. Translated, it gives CASSPGTGNQPQHF.

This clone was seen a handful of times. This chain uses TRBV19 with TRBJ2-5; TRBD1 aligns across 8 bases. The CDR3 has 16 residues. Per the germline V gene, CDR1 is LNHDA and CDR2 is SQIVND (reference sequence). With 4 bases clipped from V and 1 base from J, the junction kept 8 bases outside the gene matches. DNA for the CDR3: TGTGCCAGTAGTAGCGGACAGGGAAGGGCCCAAGAGACCCAGTACTTC. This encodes CASSSGQGRAQETQYF.

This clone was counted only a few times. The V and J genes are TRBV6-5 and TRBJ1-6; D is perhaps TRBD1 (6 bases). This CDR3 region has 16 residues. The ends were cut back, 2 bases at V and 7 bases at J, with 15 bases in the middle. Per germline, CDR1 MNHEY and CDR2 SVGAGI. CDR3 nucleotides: TGTGCCAGCAGTTACGGGTTGAACAGGGAAAATTCACCCCTCCACTTT. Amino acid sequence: CASSYGLNRENSPLHF.

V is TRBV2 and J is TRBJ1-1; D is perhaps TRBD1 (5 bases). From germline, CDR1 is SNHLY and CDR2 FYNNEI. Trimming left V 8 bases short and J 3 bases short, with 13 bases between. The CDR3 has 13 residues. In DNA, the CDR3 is TGTGCCAGCTTAAGGGGCAGGGACACTGAAGCTTTCTTT. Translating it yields CASLRGRDTEAFF. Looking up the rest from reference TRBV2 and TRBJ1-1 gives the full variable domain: EPEVTQTPSHQVTQMGQEVILRCVPISNHLYFYWYRQILGQKVEFLVSFYNNEISEKSEIFDDQFSVERPDGSNFTLKIRSTKLEDSAMYFCASLRGRDTEAFFGQGTRLTVV.

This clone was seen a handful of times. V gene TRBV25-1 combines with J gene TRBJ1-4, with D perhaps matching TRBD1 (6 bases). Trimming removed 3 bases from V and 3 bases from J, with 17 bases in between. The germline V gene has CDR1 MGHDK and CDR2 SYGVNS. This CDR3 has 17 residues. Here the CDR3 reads CASSETPRDISNEKLFF. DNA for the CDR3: TGTGCCAGCAGTGAGACCCCGAGGGACATATCTAATGAAAAACTGTTTTTT. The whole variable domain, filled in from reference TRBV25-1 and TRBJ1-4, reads EADIYQTPRYLVIGTGKKITLECSQTMGHDKMYWYQQDPGMELHLIHYSYGVNSTEKGDLSSESTVSRIRTEHFPLTLESARPSHTSQYLCASSETPRDISNEKLFFGSGTQLSVL.

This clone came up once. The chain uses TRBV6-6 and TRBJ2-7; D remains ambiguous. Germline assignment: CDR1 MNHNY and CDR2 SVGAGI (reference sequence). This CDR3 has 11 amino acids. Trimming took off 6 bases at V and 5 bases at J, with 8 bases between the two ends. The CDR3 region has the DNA TGTGCCAGCAGAGCTCTCGACGAGCAGTACTTC. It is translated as CASRALDEQYF.

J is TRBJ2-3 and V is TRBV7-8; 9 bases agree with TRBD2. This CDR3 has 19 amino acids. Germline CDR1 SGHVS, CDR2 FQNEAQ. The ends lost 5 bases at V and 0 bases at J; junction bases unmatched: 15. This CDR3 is CASSHLEVLAGGSTDTQYF. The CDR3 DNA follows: TGTGCCAGCAGCCACCTCGAGGTACTAGCGGGCGGCAGCACAGATACGCAGTATTTT.

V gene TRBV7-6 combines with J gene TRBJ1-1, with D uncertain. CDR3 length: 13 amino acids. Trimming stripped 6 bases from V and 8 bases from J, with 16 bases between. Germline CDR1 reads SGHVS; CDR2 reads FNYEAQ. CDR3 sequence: CASSLVAGSEAFF. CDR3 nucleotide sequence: TGTGCCAGCAGTCTAGTCGCTGGATCCGAAGCTTTCTTT.

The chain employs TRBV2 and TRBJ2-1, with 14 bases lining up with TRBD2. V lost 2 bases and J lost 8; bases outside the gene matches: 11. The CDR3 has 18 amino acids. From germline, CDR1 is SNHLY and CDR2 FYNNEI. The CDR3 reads CASSEWGTSGSDWDEQFF. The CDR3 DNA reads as TGTGCCAGCAGTGAATGGGGGACTAGCGGGAGCGATTGGGATGAGCAGTTCTTC.

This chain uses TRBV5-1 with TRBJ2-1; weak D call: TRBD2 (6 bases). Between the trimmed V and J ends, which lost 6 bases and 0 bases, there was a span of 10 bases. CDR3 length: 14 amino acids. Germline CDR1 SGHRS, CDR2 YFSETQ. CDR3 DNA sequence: TGCGCCAGCAACCGGGGGAGCTCCTACAATGAGCAGTTCTTC. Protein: CASNRGSSYNEQFF. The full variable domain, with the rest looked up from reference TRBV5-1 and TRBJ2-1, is KAGVTQTPRYLIKTRGQQVTLSCSPISGHRSVSWYQQTPGQGLQFLFEYFSETQRNKGNFPGRFSGRQFSNSRSEMNVSTLELGDSALYLCASNRGSSYNEQFFGPGTRLTVL.

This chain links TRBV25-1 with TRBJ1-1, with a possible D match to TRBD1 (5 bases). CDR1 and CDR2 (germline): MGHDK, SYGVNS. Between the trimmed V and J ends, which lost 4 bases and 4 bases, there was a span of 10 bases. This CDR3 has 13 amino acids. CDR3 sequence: CASSAGPTTEAFF. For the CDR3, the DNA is TGTGCCAGCAGTGCAGGGCCGACCACTGAAGCTTTCTTT.

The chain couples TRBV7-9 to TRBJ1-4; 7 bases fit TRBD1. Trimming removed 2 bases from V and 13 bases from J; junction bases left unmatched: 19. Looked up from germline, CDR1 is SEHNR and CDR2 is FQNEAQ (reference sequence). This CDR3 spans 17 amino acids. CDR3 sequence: CASSLWVGTDLMSGLFF. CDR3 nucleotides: TGTGCCAGCAGCTTATGGGTGGGGACAGACCTAATGAGCGGACTGTTTTTT.

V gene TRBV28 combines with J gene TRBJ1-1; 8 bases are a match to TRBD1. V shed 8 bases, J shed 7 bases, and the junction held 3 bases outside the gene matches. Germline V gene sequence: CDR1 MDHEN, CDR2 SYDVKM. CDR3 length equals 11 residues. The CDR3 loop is CASLTGGEAFF. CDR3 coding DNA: TGTGCCAGCCTCACAGGGGGTGAAGCTTTCTTT.